These T cell receptor beta chains were read from a single sample in a study of blood T cell repertoires in COVID-19. Libraries were prepared by immunoSEQ multiplex PCR; TCRdb keeps only in-frame clonotypes and omits some of them. The sample includes 90,000 to 120,000 clones, about three quarters of them seen just once. Sequencing was performed on peripheral blood. All receptors derive from a man in his 70s with acute or convalescent COVID-19. Each CDR3 is given with its conserved first and last residue. A D gene is named only where the DNA matches it firmly. A clone size is listed for some rows: how often the clone was seen (once, few, many), or a class if it is expanded.

abundance	d_gene	j_gene	v_gene	CDR3nt	CDR3aa
.	.	TRBJ1-2	TRBV11-3	TGTGCCAGCAGCTTAGGAGGCTATGGCTACACCTTC	CASSLGGYGYTF
.	TRBD1	TRBJ2-2	TRBV19	TGTGCCAGTAGTCAGGGGGCCATCACCGGGGAGCTGTTTTTT	CASSQGAITGELFF
.	.	TRBJ1-2	TRBV28	TGTGCCAGCAGTTTGACCGGGGCGGGGGTCGACTATGGCTACACCTTC	CASSLTGAGVDYGYTF
.	.	TRBJ2-7	TRBV15	TGTGCCACCAGATTCCTTAGGAGCGGCGAGCAGTACTTC	CATRFLRSGEQYF
.	TRBD2	TRBJ2-3	TRBV9	TGTGCCAGCAGCGTGGCCTCGGGGGGGCCTAAGGCGCAGTATTTT	CASSVASGGPKAQYF
.	.	TRBJ1-5	TRBV19	TGTGCCAGTAGTTTTGAGTGGAATCAGCCCCAGCATTTT	CASSFEWNQPQHF
.	.	TRBJ2-4	TRBV7-9	TGTGCCAGCACCCCCGGGGTGGCCAAAAACATTCAGTACTTC	CASTPGVAKNIQYF
.	TRBD1	TRBJ2-6	TRBV3-1/TRBV3-2	TGTGCCAGCAGCCAAGGGACAGGTCTATCTGGGGCCAACGTCCTGACTTTC	CASSQGTGLSGANVLTF
.	.	TRBJ1-2	TRBV5-4	TGTGCCAGCAGCTTGGGGGGGCCTAACTATGGCTACACCTTC	CASSLGGPNYGYTF
.	.	TRBJ2-3	TRBV12-5	TGTGCTAGTGGTCTAGAAGCGGTGAGCACAGATACGCAGTATTTT	CASGLEAVSTDTQYF
.	TRBD1	TRBJ1-6	TRBV9	TGTGCCAGCAGCCCCGGACAGGGAGGGAATTCACCCCTCCACTTT	CASSPGQGGNSPLHF
.	TRBD2	TRBJ2-7	TRBV7-3	TGTGCCAGCAGCCTGGGACTAGCGGGGGACTACGAGCAGTACTTC	CASSLGLAGDYEQYF
few	.	TRBJ1-5	TRBV10-3	TGTGCCATCAGTGAGGTCTTGGGGGCTAGGGGCAATCAGCCCCAGCATTTT	CAISEVLGARGNQPQHF
once	.	TRBJ1-5	TRBV5-8	TGTGCCAGCAGCCTGGGCGGGGGTCAGCCCCAGCATTTT	CASSLGGGQPQHF
.	TRBD1	TRBJ2-2	TRBV7-3	TGTGCCAGCAGCCCCGGGACAGTTCACACCGGGGAGCTGTTTTTT	CASSPGTVHTGELFF
.	TRBD1	TRBJ2-5	TRBV11-3	TGTGCCAGCAGCCACAGGGGAGAGACCCAGTACTTC	CASSHRGETQYF
.	.	TRBJ2-1	TRBV7-2	TGTGCCAGCAGCTTAGCATCGACAGGCTCCTACAATGAGCAGTTCTTC	CASSLASTGSYNEQFF
.	TRBD1	TRBJ2-7	TRBV11-3	TGTGCCAGCAGCTTGGGGACAGGGGAAGACGAGCAGTACTTC	CASSLGTGEDEQYF
.	.	TRBJ2-2	TRBV6-6	TGTGCCAGCAGGCGAGTTTCAGGGCCCGTAAACACCGGGGAGCTGTTTTTT	CASRRVSGPVNTGELFF
once	.	TRBJ1-3	TRBV9	TGTGCCAGCAGCCTGGACAGCTCTGGAAACACCATATATTTT	CASSLDSSGNTIYF
.	.	TRBJ1-5	TRBV10-2	TGCGCCAGCAGTGAGATTGGGGCTAATCAGCCCCAGCATTTT	CASSEIGANQPQHF